These T cell receptor beta chains were read from a single sample in a study of OX40 agonist ivuxolimab in advanced cancers. Clones were read by immunoSEQ multiplex PCR, and TCRdb kept only the in-frame ones, dropping some. The sample yields about 50,000 clones, around 80% seen once. The input for sequencing was CD4+ or CD8+ T cells sorted from blood, taken in a trial of the OX40 agonist ivuxolimab. The receptors come from an adult with an advanced solid tumor such as melanoma, head and neck, liver or kidney cancer. The CDR3 runs from the conserved cysteine through the conserved F or W. D genes are given only for firm matches. Not all rows give a size; the values are once, few, many and, for expanded clones, a class.

J | D | V | size | length | CDR3 | DNA
TRBJ1-5 | TRBD1 | TRBV7-6 | NA | 13 | CASSLTGDQPQHF | TGTGCCAGCAGCTTAACAGGGGATCAGCCCCAGCATTTT
TRBJ2-5 | TRBD2 | TRBV29-1 | NA | 14 | CSVGLAGGQETQYF | TGCAGCGTAGGACTAGCGGGGGGGCAAGAGACCCAGTACTTC
TRBJ2-3 | TRBD1 | TRBV29-1 | NA | 15 | CSVAAGTGKTDTQYF | TGCAGCGTGGCCGCCGGGACAGGGAAGACAGATACGCAGTATTTT
TRBJ2-7 | NA | TRBV18 | NA | 16 | CASSPPRSLRSYEQYF | TGTGCCAGCTCACCACCGCGAAGTCTCCGCTCCTACGAGCAGTACTTC
TRBJ1-1 | NA | TRBV15 | NA | 16 | CATKGLAAGRNTEAFF | TGTGCCACCAAGGGTCTAGCGGCAGGGCGGAACACTGAAGCTTTCTTT
TRBJ2-7 | NA | TRBV18 | NA | 16 | CASSPSAVPSSYEQYF | TGTGCCAGCTCACCAAGTGCGGTCCCAAGCTCCTACGAGCAGTACTTC
TRBJ1-2 | TRBD1 | TRBV5-4 | NA | 12 | CASSPTGEGYTF | TGTGCCAGCAGCCCGACAGGGGAGGGCTACACCTTC
TRBJ1-4 | NA | TRBV2 | NA | 13 | CASKRDHNEKLFF | TGTGCCAGCAAAAGGGACCATAATGAAAAACTGTTTTTT
TRBJ1-5 | TRBD1 | TRBV19 | NA | 16 | CASSRGTGSSNQPQHF | TGTGCCAGTAGCAGGGGGACAGGGTCTAGCAATCAGCCCCAGCATTTT
TRBJ1-2 | TRBD1 | TRBV4-1 | NA | 14 | CASRRQGADYGYTF | TGCGCCAGCAGAAGACAGGGGGCGGACTATGGCTACACCTTC
TRBJ1-6 | NA | TRBV27 | NA | 14 | CASSFPAYNSPLHF | TGTGCCAGCAGTTTCCCAGCTTATAATTCACCCCTCCACTTT
TRBJ1-1 | NA | TRBV15 | NA | 15 | CATSRVGGRVTEAFF | TGTGCCACCAGCAGAGTTGGGGGGCGTGTCACTGAAGCTTTCTTT
TRBJ2-1 | NA | TRBV5-1 | NA | 12 | CASSLAGNEQFF | TGCGCCAGCAGCTTGGCAGGTAATGAGCAGTTCTTC
TRBJ1-2 | NA | TRBV6-5 | NA | 13 | CASSYEGVGGYTF | TGTGCCAGCAGTTACGAGGGGGTGGGAGGCTACACCTTC
TRBJ2-3 | NA | TRBV27 | few | 16 | CASSLLVALSTDTQYF | TGTGCCAGCAGTTTATTAGTGGCTTTGAGCACAGATACGCAGTATTTT
TRBJ1-2 | NA | TRBV13 | NA | 14 | CASSRGQPNYGYTF | TGTGCCAGCAGCCGAGGACAGCCTAACTATGGCTACACCTTC
TRBJ1-2 | NA | TRBV5-1 | NA | 14 | CASSLGQELYGYTF | TGCGCCAGCAGCTTGGGACAGGAACTCTATGGCTACACCTTC
TRBJ1-4 | TRBD1 | TRBV18 | once | 14 | CASTSQGGNEKLFF | TGTGCCAGCACCTCACAGGGGGGTAATGAAAAACTGTTTTTT
TRBJ2-2 | NA | TRBV18 | few | 15 | CASSPLAEHTGELFF | TGTGCCAGCTCACCACTGGCGGAGCACACCGGGGAGCTGTTTTTT
TRBJ1-5 | NA | TRBV18 | NA | 14 | CASSLANGDQPQHF | TGTGCCAGCTCACTAGCAAACGGAGATCAGCCCCAGCATTTT
TRBJ1-2 | TRBD1 | TRBV4-3 | once | 15 | CASSQDYVTGDGYTF | TGCGCCAGCAGCCAAGATTATGTAACAGGGGATGGCTACACCTTC
TRBJ1-5 | NA | TRBV7-5 | NA | 13 | CARSLPGNQPQHF | TGTGCCAGAAGCTTACCAGGAAATCAGCCCCAGCATTTT
TRBJ2-1 | TRBD1 | TRBV4-3 | NA | 17 | CASSQDHPGGPYNEQFF | TGCGCCAGCAGCCAAGATCACCCAGGGGGCCCCTACAATGAGCAGTTCTTC
TRBJ2-7 | NA | TRBV29-1 | NA | 12 | CSVGGSSHEQYF | TGCAGCGTTGGGGGGAGTTCCCACGAGCAGTACTTC
TRBJ1-2 | NA | TRBV18 | NA | 17 | CASSPPSVGQQWRGYTF | TGTGCCAGCTCACCACCGTCTGTAGGACAGCAATGGCGTGGCTACACCTTC
TRBJ1-1 | NA | TRBV12-5 | NA | 14 | CASGLSRGGLEAFF | TGTGCTAGTGGTTTGTCCCGGGGCGGGCTTGAAGCTTTCTTT
TRBJ2-5 | NA | TRBV5-1 | NA | 13 | CASSPGPGETQYF | TGCGCCAGCAGCCCCGGGCCTGGGGAGACCCAGTACTTC
TRBJ2-5 | TRBD2 | TRBV4-1 | once | 17 | CASSPTYTLAGQETQYF | TGCGCCAGCAGCCCCACGTATACACTAGCGGGGCAAGAGACCCAGTACTTC
TRBJ2-3 | NA | TRBV11-2 | NA | 12 | CASLGGGKAQYF | TGTGCCAGCTTAGGGGGAGGGAAGGCGCAGTATTTT
TRBJ2-3 | TRBD2 | TRBV2 | NA | 15 | CASSEETSTRDTQYF | TGTGCCAGCAGTGAAGAGACTAGCACTCGAGATACGCAGTATTTT
TRBJ2-7 | NA | TRBV28 | NA | 13 | CASSLAGRYEQYF | TGTGCCAGCAGTTTAGCGGGACGCTACGAGCAGTACTTC
TRBJ1-2 | NA | TRBV9 | NA | 15 | CASSPTVGRSYGYTF | TGTGCCAGCAGCCCTACAGTGGGGCGCAGCTATGGCTACACCTTC
TRBJ2-7 | TRBD2 | TRBV5-1 | NA | 19 | CASSLEGGRTNRPSYEQYF | TGCGCCAGCAGCTTGGAGGGCGGGAGGACCAATAGACCCTCCTACGAGCAGTACTTC
TRBJ1-1 | TRBD1 | TRBV6-1 | NA | 14 | CASRIRTGWTEAFF | TGTGCCAGCAGGATCAGGACAGGGTGGACTGAAGCTTTCTTT
TRBJ2-1 | TRBD1 | TRBV11-3 | NA | 17 | CASSLEGLGTGENEQFF | TGTGCCAGCAGCTTAGAGGGGCTCGGGACAGGGGAAAATGAGCAGTTCTTC
TRBJ2-7 | NA | TRBV21-1 | NA | 15 | CASSKKHQPSYEQYF | TGTGCCAGCAGCAAGAAACACCAGCCCTCCTACGAGCAGTACTTC
TRBJ2-7 | NA | TRBV6-5 | NA | 14 | CASSPTLAQYEQYF | TGTGCCAGCAGTCCTACGCTAGCCCAATACGAGCAGTACTTC
TRBJ2-3 | TRBD2 | TRBV10-3 | NA | 15 | CAISASGRPGDTQYF | TGTGCCATCAGTGCCAGCGGGAGGCCGGGAGATACGCAGTATTTT
TRBJ2-3 | TRBD2 | TRBV10-3 | once | 15 | CAISEGLAGGDTQYF | TGTGCCATCAGTGAGGGACTAGCGGGAGGAGATACGCAGTATTTT
TRBJ2-4 | NA | TRBV18 | NA | 14 | CASSPGAGRSLQYF | TGTGCCAGCTCACCGGGGGCGGGTCGTTCTCTTCAGTACTTC
TRBJ1-4 | TRBD1 | TRBV7-2 | NA | 15 | CASSGGQGRAEKLFF | TGTGCCAGCAGCGGGGGACAGGGGCGGGCTGAAAAACTGTTTTTT
TRBJ2-5 | NA | TRBV7-9 | NA | 15 | CASSLTPGEQETQYF | TGTGCCAGCAGCTTAACCCCCGGGGAACAAGAGACCCAGTACTTC
TRBJ1-1 | NA | TRBV7-2 | NA | 15 | CASSVGVTLNTEAFF | TGTGCCAGCAGCGTCGGGGTCACCTTGAACACTGAAGCTTTCTTT
TRBJ1-1 | TRBD1 | TRBV2 | few | 13 | CASTGQGNTEAFF | TGTGCCAGCACGGGACAGGGGAACACTGAAGCTTTCTTT
TRBJ1-6 | NA | TRBV4-1 | NA | 14 | CASSQAGYNSPLHF | TGCGCCAGCAGCCAAGCCGGTTATAATTCACCCCTCCACTTT
TRBJ2-7 | NA | TRBV7-2 | NA | 16 | CASSPMLGISTYEQYF | TGTGCCAGCAGCCCGATGTTGGGGATTAGCACCTACGAGCAGTACTTC
TRBJ2-1 | NA | TRBV6-6 | NA | 16 | CASSYGAGPIYNEQFF | TGTGCCAGCAGTTATGGGGCGGGCCCTATCTACAATGAGCAGTTCTTC
TRBJ2-3 | TRBD2 | TRBV19 | NA | 17 | CASSTNSGGAASDTQYF | TGTGCCAGTAGTACAAATAGCGGGGGGGCTGCTTCAGATACGCAGTATTTT
TRBJ1-1 | NA | TRBV18 | NA | 17 | CASSPPRSKGPDTEAFF | TGTGCCAGCTCACCACCGCGTTCGAAGGGACCGGACACTGAAGCTTTCTTT
TRBJ1-1 | NA | TRBV4-3 | NA | 16 | CASSQETGPQGVEAFF | TGCGCCAGCAGCCAAGAGACGGGTCCACAGGGAGTGGAAGCTTTCTTT
TRBJ2-7 | NA | TRBV5-1 | NA | 14 | CASSLVSVEDEQYF | TGCGCCAGCAGCTTGGTGTCTGTGGAGGACGAGCAGTACTTC
TRBJ2-2 | NA | TRBV9 | NA | 16 | CASSVDGQGNTGELFF | TGTGCCAGCAGCGTAGACGGGCAGGGTAACACCGGGGAGCTGTTTTTT
TRBJ2-4 | NA | TRBV19 | few | 14 | CASSIWGAKNIQYF | TGTGCCAGTAGTATCTGGGGGGCCAAAAACATTCAGTACTTC